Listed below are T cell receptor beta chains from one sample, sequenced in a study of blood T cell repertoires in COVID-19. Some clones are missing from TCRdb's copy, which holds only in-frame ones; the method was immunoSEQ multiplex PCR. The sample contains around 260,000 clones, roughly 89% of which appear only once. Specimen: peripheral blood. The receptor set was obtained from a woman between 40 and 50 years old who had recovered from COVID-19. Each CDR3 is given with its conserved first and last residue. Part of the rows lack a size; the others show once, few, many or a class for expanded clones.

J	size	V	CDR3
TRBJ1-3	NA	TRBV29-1	CSVAHDSSSGNTIYF
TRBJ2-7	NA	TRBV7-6	CASSPRLAPTYEQYF
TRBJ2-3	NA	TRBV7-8	CASSLVADSSTDTQYF
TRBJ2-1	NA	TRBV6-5	CASSYASGSYNEQFF
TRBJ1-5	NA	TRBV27	CASSLVGTGGQPQHF
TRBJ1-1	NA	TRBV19	CASSISAGMNTEAFF
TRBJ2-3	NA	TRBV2	CASSVGQGITDTQYF
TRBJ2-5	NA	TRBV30	CAWSVGLAGKETQYF
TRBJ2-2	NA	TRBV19	CASSMGAGGTNTGELFF
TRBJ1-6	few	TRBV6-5	CATSPSGTPNSPLHF
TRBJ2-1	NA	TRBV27	CASSITGVDLYNEQFF
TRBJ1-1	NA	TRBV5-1	CASSLRSGELEAFF
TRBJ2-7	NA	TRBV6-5	CASNSGQGAAYEQYF
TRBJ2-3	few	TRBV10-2	CASSESGRSGTSGRGARGQYF
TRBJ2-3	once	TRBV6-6	CASSYQGGLTDTQYF
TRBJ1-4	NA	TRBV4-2	CASSQVQREGRRATNEKLFF
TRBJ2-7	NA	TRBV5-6	CASSSGGTYEQYF
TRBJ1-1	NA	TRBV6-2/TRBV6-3	CASSYSGDRAVAFF
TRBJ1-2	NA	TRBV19	CASSTPGQGTNYGYTF
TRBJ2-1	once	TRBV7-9	CASSLAGQGSHEQFF
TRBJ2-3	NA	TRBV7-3	CASSFGGSSGGTDTQYF
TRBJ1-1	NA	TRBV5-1	CASSSWIGDTEAFF
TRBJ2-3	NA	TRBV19	CASSGGSDTQYF
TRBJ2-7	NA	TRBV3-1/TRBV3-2	CASSHSSGQGYEQYF
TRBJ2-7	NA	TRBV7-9	CASSFGQVFYEQYF
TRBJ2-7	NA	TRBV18	CASSPRAGGPNEQYF
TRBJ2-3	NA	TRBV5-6	CASSLGTSGRDTQYF
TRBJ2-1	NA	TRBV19	CASKVGLVFDEQFF
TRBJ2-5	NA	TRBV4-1	CASSPGETSGIRGETQYF
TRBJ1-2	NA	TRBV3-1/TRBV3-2	CASSQDLGGQGGYTF
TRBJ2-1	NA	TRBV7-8	CASSFWDLLVGDEQFF
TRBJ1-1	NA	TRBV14	CASSQQGSTEAFF